This T cell receptor (beta chain) was obtained from a study of T cells in Graves' hyperthyroidism and ophthalmopathy. Study results and limitations: A 13 V-J signature model discriminated ophthalmopathy versus stable hyperthyroidism.

The CDR3 regions of TCR beta were amplified from RNA transcripts. Initially, a first-round RT-PCR of the TCR CDR3 employed the HTBI primer set. TCRdb processed the multiplex PCR reads anew with MiXCR; each CDR3 protein has one entry. The table has about 640,000 distinct CDR3 sequences, around 13% seen once. Germline CDR1 is GTSNPN and CDR2 is SVGIG (reference sequence). With V trimmed by 3 bases and J by 3 bases, 3 bases remained unmatched. The CDR3 has 13 residues. This clonotype was seen many times. Its antigen is undetermined. The gene calls are TRBV30 and TRBJ2-7; 9 bases fit TRBD2. The receptor's source is a woman aged 45-65 years with Graves' ophthalmopathy. Sequenced material: blood. The DNA for the CDR3 is TGTGCCTGGAGACTAGCGGGTTTCTACGAGCAGTACTTC. Protein product: CAWRLAGFYEQYF.